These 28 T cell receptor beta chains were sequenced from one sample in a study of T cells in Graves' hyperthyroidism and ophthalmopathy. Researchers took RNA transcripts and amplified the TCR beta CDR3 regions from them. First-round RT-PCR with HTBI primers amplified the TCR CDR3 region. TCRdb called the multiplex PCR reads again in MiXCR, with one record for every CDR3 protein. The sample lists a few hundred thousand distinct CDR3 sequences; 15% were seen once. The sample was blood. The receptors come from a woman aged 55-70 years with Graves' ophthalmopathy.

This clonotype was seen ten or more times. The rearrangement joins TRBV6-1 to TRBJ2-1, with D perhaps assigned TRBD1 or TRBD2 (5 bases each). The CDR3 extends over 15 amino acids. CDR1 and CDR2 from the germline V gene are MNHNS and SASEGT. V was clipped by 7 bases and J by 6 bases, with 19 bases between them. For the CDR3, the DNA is TGTGCCAGCATCAAGAGGGACGGCTCGGCCAATGAGCAGTTCTTC. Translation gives CASIKRDGSANEQFF.

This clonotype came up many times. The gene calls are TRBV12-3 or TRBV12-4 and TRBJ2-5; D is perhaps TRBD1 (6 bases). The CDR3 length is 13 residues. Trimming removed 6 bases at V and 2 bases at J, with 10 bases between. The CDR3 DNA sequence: TGTGCCAGCAGAAGGACAGAACAAGAGACCCAGTACTTC. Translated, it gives CASRRTEQETQYF.

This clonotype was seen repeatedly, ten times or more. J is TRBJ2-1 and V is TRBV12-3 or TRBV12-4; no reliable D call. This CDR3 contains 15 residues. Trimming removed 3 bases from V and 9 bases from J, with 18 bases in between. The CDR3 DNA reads TGTGCCAGCAGTTTGAGGCGAAAGGAAGGCAGTGAGCAGTTCTTC. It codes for CASSLRRKEGSEQFF.

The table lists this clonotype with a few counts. The CDR3 DNA sequence: TGCAGTGCTAGGATAAACAGGGTGAGAGGGAATCAGCCCCAGCATTTT. It translates to CSARINRVRGNQPQHF. This chain connects TRBV20-1 to TRBJ1-5, with D possibly being TRBD1 (6 bases). The CDR3 consists of 16 residues. CDR1 is DFQATT and CDR2 is SNEGSKA in the germline V gene (reference sequence). Between the trimmed V and J ends, which lost 3 bases and 4 bases, there was a span of 19 bases.

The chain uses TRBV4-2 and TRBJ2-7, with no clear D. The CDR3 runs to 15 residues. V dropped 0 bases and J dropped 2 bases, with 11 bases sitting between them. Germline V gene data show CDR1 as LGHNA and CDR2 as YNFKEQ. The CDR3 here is CASSQEDGSAYEQYF. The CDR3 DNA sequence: TGTGCCAGCAGCCAAGAGGATGGCTCCGCCTACGAGCAGTACTTC.

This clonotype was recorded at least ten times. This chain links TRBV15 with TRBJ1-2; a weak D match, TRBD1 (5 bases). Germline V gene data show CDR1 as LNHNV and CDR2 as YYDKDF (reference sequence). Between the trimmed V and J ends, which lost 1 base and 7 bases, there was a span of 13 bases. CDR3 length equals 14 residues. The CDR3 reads CATSRVIGAGGYTF. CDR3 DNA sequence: TGTGCCACCAGCAGAGTTATAGGGGCCGGTGGCTACACCTTC. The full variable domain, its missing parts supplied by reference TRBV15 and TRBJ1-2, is DAMVIQNPRYQVTQFGKPVTLSCSQTLNHNVMYWYQQKSSQAPKLLFHYYDKDFNNEADTPDNFQSRRPNTSFCFLDIRSPGLGDTAMYLCATSRVIGAGGYTFGSGTRLTVV.

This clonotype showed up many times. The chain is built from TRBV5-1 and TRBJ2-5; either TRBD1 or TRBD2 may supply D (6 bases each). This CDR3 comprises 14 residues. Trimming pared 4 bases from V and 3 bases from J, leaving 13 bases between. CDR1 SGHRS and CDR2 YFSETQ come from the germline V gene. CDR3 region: CASSPGGQEETQYF. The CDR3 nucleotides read TGCGCCAGCAGCCCCGGGGGACAAGAAGAGACCCAGTACTTC.

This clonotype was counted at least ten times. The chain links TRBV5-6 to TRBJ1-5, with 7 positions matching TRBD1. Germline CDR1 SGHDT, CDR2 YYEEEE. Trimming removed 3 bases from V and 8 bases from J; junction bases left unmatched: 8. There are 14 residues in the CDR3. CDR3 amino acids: CASSSGGDRKPQHF. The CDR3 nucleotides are TGTGCCAGCAGCTCCGGAGGGGACAGAAAGCCCCAGCATTTT. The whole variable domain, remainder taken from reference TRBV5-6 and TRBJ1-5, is DAGVTQSPTHLIKTRGQQVTLRCSPKSGHDTVSWYQQALGQGPQFIFQYYEEEERQRGNFPDRFSGHQFPNYSSELNVNALLLGDSALYLCASSSGGDRKPQHFGDGTRLSIL.

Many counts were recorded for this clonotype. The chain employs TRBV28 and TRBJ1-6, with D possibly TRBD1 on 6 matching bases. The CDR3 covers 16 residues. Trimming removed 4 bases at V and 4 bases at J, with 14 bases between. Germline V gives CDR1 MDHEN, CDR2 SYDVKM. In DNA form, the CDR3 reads TGTGCCAGCAGTTCCGGGAGACAGGTGTATAATTCACCCCTCCACTTT. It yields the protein CASSSGRQVYNSPLHF.

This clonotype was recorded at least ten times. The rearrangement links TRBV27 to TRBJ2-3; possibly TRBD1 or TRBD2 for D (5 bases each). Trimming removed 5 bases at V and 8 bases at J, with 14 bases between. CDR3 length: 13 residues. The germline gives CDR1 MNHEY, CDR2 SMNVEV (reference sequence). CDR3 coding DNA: TGTGCCAGCAGTCGTGGGGGTTTTCCTACGCAGTATTTT. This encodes CASSRGGFPTQYF.

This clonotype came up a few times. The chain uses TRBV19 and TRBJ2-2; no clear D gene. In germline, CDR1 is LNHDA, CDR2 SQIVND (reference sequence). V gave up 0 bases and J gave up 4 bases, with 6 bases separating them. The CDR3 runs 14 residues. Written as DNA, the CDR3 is TGTGCCAGTAGTATAGATAAAATCACCGGGGAGCTGTTTTTT. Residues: CASSIDKITGELFF.

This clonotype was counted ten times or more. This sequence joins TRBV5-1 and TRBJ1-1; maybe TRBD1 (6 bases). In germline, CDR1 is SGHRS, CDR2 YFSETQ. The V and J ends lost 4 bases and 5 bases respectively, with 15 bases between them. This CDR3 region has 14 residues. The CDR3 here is CASSLAGGYTEAFF. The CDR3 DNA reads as TGCGCCAGCAGCCTTGCGGGGGGCTATACTGAAGCTTTCTTT. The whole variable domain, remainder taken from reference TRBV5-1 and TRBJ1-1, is KAGVTQTPRYLIKTRGQQVTLSCSPISGHRSVSWYQQTPGQGLQFLFEYFSETQRNKGNFPGRFSGRQFSNSRSEMNVSTLELGDSALYLCASSLAGGYTEAFFGQGTRLTVV.

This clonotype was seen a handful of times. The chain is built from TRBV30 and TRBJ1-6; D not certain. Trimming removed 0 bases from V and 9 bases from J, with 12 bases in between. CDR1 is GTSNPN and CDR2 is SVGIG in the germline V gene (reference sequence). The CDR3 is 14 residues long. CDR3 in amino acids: CAWSVAGYGSPLHF. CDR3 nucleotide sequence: TGTGCCTGGAGTGTAGCAGGCTATGGTTCACCCCTCCACTTT.

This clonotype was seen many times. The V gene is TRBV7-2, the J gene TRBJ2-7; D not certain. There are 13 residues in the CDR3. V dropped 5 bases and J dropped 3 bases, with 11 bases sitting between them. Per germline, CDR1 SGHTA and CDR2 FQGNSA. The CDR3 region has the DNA TGTGCCAGCAGCCCGGGCGAAGTCTACGAGCAGTACTTC. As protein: CASSPGEVYEQYF.

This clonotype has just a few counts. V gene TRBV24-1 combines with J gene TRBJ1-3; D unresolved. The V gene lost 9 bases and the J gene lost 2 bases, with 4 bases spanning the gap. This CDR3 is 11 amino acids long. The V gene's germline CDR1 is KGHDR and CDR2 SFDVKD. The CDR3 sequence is CATSAGNTIYF. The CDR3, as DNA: TGTGCCACCTCAGCTGGAAACACCATATATTTT.

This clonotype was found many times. The CDR3 nucleotides are TGTGCCAGCAGGGCCGGACAAACCAGAGAAGAGACCCAGTACTTC. Translated, it gives CASRAGQTREETQYF. V usage is TRBV28 and J usage is TRBJ2-5, with a weak D call TRBD1 (5 bases). Germline CDR1 is MDHEN and CDR2 is SYDVKM. With 6 bases removed from V and 3 bases from J, the gap between germline ends came to 17 bases. The CDR3 covers 15 residues.

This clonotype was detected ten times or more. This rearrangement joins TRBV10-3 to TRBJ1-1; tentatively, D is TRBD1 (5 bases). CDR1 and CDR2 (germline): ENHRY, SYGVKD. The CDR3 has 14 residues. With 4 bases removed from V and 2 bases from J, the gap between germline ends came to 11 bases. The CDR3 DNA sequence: TGTGCCATCAGTGCGACAGCTGGAAACACTGAAGCTTTCTTT. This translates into CAISATAGNTEAFF.

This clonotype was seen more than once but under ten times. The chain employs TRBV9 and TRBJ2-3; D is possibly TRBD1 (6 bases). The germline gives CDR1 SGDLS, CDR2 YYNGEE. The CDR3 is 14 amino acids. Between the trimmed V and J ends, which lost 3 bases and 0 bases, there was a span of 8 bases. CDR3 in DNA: TGTGCCAGCAGCGGGGACACCAGCACAGATACGCAGTATTTT. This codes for CASSGDTSTDTQYF.

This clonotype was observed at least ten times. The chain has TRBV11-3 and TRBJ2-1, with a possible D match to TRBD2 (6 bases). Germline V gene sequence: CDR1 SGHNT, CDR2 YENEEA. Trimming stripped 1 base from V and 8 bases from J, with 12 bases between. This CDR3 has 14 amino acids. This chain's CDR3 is CASSLVYGSHEQFF. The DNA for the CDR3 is TGTGCCAGCAGCTTAGTATACGGGAGCCATGAGCAGTTCTTC.

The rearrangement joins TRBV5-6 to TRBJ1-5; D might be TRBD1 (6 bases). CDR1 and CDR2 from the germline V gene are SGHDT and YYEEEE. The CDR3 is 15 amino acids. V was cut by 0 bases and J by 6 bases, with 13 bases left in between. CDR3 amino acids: CASSLAGGGGQPQHF. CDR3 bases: TGTGCCAGCAGCTTGGCCGGGGGGGGCGGTCAGCCCCAGCATTTT.

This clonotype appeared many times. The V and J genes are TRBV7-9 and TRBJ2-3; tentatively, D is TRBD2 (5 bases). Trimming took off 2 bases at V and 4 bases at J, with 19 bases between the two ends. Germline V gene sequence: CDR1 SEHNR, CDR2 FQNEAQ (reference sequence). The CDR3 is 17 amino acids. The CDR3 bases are TGTGCCAGCAGCTTAAGTGGAGCCTGGACGAGGGCAGATACGCAGTATTTT. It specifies CASSLSGAWTRADTQYF. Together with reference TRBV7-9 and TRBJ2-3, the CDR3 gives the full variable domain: DTGVSQNPRHKITKRGQNVTFRCDPISEHNRLYWYRQTLGQGPEFLTYFQNEAQLEKSRLLSDRFSAERPKGSFSTLEIQRTEQGDSAMYLCASSLSGAWTRADTQYFGPGTRLTVL.

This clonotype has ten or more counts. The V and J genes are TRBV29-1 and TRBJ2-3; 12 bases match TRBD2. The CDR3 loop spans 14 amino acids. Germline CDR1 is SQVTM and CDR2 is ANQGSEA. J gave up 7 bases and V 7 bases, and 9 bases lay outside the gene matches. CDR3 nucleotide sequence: TGCAGCGCCGTAACTAGCGGGAGGTCGAATACGCAGTATTTT. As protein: CSAVTSGRSNTQYF.

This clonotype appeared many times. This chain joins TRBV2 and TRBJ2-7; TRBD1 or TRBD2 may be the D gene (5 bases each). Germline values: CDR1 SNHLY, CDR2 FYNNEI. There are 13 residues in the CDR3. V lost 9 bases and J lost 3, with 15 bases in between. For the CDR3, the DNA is TGTGCCAGTACTCCGGGACGCATCTACGAGCAGTACTTC. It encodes CASTPGRIYEQYF. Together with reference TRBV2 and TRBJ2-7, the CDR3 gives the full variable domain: EPEVTQTPSHQVTQMGQEVILRCVPISNHLYFYWYRQILGQKVEFLVSFYNNEISEKSEIFDDQFSVERPDGSNFTLKIRSTKLEDSAMYFCASTPGRIYEQYFGPGTRLTVT.

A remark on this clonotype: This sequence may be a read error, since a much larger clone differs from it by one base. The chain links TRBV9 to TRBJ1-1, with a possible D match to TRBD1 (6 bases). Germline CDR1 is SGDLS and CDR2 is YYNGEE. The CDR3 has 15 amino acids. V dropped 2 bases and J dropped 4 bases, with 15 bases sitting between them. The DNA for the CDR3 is TGTGCCAGCAGCGTCGGTGGGGGGGCAGGCACTGAAGCTTTCTTT. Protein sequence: CASSVGGGAGTEAFF.

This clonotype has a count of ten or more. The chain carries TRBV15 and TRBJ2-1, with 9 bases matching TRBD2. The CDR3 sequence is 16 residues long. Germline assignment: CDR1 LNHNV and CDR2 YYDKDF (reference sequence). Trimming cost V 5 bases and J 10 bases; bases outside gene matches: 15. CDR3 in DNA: TGTGCCACCAGCTCCCGTTGGTTAGCGGGAGAGGCAGAGCAGTTCTTC. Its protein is CATSSRWLAGEAEQFF.

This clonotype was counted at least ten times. This chain's CDR3 is CASRGSGVLETQYF. The CDR3 DNA is TGCGCCAGCAGAGGTAGCGGGGTCCTGGAGACCCAGTACTTC. This sequence joins TRBV5-1 and TRBJ2-5, with TRBD2 identical over 8 bases. V lost 5 bases, J lost 5 bases, and 8 bases stayed unmatched. The germline gives CDR1 SGHRS, CDR2 YFSETQ. The CDR3 sequence is 14 residues long.

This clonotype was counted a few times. The CDR3 sequence is CSASPSSYEQYF. The CDR3 DNA sequence: TGCAGTGCTAGCCCTAGCTCCTACGAGCAGTACTTC. This sequence joins TRBV20-1 and TRBJ2-7; unclear D gene. The germline CDR1 and CDR2 sequences are DFQATT and SNEGSKA (reference sequence). This CDR3 has 12 residues. Between the trimmed V and J ends, which lost 3 bases and 0 bases, there was a span of 6 bases.

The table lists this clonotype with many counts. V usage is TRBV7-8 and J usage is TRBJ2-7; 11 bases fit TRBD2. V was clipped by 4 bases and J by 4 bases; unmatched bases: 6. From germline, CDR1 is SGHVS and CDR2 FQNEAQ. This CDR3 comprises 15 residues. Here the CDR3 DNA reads TGTGCCAGCAGCTCGTTACTAGCGGGAGAGTACGAGCAGTACTTC. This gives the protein CASSSLLAGEYEQYF.